The 26 T cell receptor beta chains below all came from one sample that was sequenced in a study of CD8 T cells in Susac syndrome. It was with random hexamers that roughly 0.5 to 1 ug RNA was reverse transcribed. Using its own MiXCR run on the immunoSEQ multiplex PCR reads, TCRdb lists one record per CDR3 protein. The sample lists just over 80,000 distinct CDR3 sequences; just under 95% were seen once. The sample consisted of CD8+ T cells from PBMCs. The receptors shown here come from a human donor in good health.

In its sample, this clonotype was seen once. V and J are TRBV19 and TRBJ2-1; 7 positions match TRBD2. In germline, CDR1 is LNHDA, CDR2 SQIVND (reference sequence). The J segment lost 1 base and the V segment lost 4 bases, leaving 7 bases of the junction unmatched. The CDR3 covers 16 residues. The CDR3 region has the DNA TGTGCCAGTAGTAAGAAGCGGGGCGTATCCTACAATGAGCAGTTCTTC. Its protein is CASSKKRGVSYNEQFF. Supplemented by reference TRBV19 and TRBJ2-1, the full variable domain reads DGGITQSPKYLFRKEGQNVTLSCEQNLNHDAMYWYRQDPGQGLRLIYYSQIVNDFQKGDIAEGYSVSREKKESFPLTVTSAQKNPTAFYLCASSKKRGVSYNEQFFGPGTRLTVL.

The rearrangement links TRBV9 to TRBJ1-1; D gene uncertain. CDR3 size: 15 residues. Trimming cost V 0 bases and J 4 bases, with 13 bases left between them. The germline CDR1 and CDR2 sequences are SGDLS and YYNGEE. CDR3 bases: TGTGCCAGCAGCGTAGACGGGCGGTCGGCCACTGAAGCTTTCTTT. This translates into CASSVDGRSATEAFF. Full variable domain (rest looked up from reference TRBV9 and TRBJ1-1): DSGVTQTPKHLITATGQRVTLRCSPRSGDLSVYWYQQSLDQGLQFLIQYYNGEERAKGNILERFSAQQFPDLHSELNLSSLELGDSALYFCASSVDGRSATEAFFGQGTRLTVV.

V is TRBV28 and J is TRBJ2-6, with a tentative D call TRBD1 (5 bases). The CDR3 extends over 14 amino acids. V lost 6 bases and J 4 bases, leaving 10 bases between the germline ends. Germline CDR1 is MDHEN and CDR2 is SYDVKM. The CDR3 DNA reads TGTGCCAGCAGCTTAGGGGCAGGGGCCAACGTCCTGACTTTC. Translating it yields CASSLGAGANVLTF.

The chain uses TRBV20-1 and TRBJ1-2, with no clear D. The CDR3 sequence is 18 residues long. With 1 base removed from V and 8 bases from J, the gap between germline ends came to 29 bases. Germline CDR1 reads DFQATT; CDR2 reads SNEGSKA (reference sequence). The CDR3 region has the DNA TGCAGTGCTAGAGTCGGTTTGGACTCGTCAGAGGCGACGGGCGGCTACACCTTC. Residues: CSARVGLDSSEATGGYTF.

This chain connects TRBV4-1 to TRBJ2-2, with 7 bases fitting TRBD1. Germline CDR1 MGHRA, CDR2 YSYEKL. The CDR3 sequence is 14 residues long. V lost 6 bases to trimming and J lost 4 bases; unmatched junction nucleotides: 5. The CDR3 DNA reads TGCGCCAGCAGTTTACAGGGGTTCACCGGGGAGCTGTTTTTT. Translating it yields CASSLQGFTGELFF.

This chain connects TRBV6-2 or TRBV6-3 to TRBJ1-2; TRBD1 aligns across 9 bases. The V segment lost 5 bases and the J segment 3 bases; nucleotides outside the gene matches: 10. Germline CDR1 reads MNHEY; CDR2 reads SVGEGT. The CDR3 loop spans 16 amino acids. The CDR3 loop is CASSARDRAPHYGYTF. The CDR3 bases are TGTGCCAGCAGTGCCCGGGACAGGGCCCCTCACTATGGCTACACCTTC.

The chain joins TRBV5-1 to TRBJ2-4, with TRBD2 matching over 7 bases. The ends lost 4 bases at V and 2 bases at J; junction bases unmatched: 9. This CDR3 contains 16 residues. CDR1 is SGHRS, CDR2 YFSETQ, per germline. The CDR3 spells CASSTRAGSPKNIQYF. The CDR3 nucleotides are TGCGCCAGCAGCACGAGAGCGGGATCCCCCAAAAACATTCAGTACTTC. Full variable domain (rest looked up from reference TRBV5-1 and TRBJ2-4): KAGVTQTPRYLIKTRGQQVTLSCSPISGHRSVSWYQQTPGQGLQFLFEYFSETQRNKGNFPGRFSGRQFSNSRSEMNVSTLELGDSALYLCASSTRAGSPKNIQYFGAGTRLSVL.

This chain connects TRBV29-1 to TRBJ1-2, with D possibly TRBD1 on 5 matching bases. Trimming took 3 bases from V and 0 from J, leaving 14 bases between them. CDR1 is SQVTM, CDR2 ANQGSEA, per germline. CDR3 length: 15 residues. This CDR3 reads CSVDPPSTANYGYTF. CDR3 bases: TGCAGCGTTGATCCCCCCTCGACAGCTAACTATGGCTACACCTTC.

The rearrangement joins TRBV7-8 to TRBJ2-7; 8 bases fit TRBD2. CDR1 SGHVS and CDR2 FQNEAQ come from the germline V gene. Unmatched junction bases numbered 12, after V lost 3 bases and J lost 2 bases. The CDR3 totals 17 residues. The CDR3 is CASSFNPTERETYEQYV. For the CDR3, the DNA is TGTGCCAGCAGCTTCAACCCGACGGAGCGGGAGACCTACGAGCAGTACGTC.

This rearrangement joins TRBV4-1 to TRBJ2-5, with D perhaps TRBD2 (6 bases). This CDR3 has 14 amino acids. Germline V gene data show CDR1 as MGHRA and CDR2 as YSYEKL. With 0 bases removed from V and 5 bases from J, the gap between germline ends came to 10 bases. The CDR3 loop reads CASSQEPGVETQYF. The DNA for the CDR3 is TGCGCCAGCAGCCAAGAACCGGGAGTGGAGACCCAGTACTTC.

V is TRBV9 and J is TRBJ2-2; D may correspond to TRBD1 or TRBD2 (5 bases each). This CDR3 has 17 amino acids. Per germline, CDR1 SGDLS and CDR2 YYNGEE. The V end was cut by 0 bases, the J end by 6 bases, with 18 bases between. Here the CDR3 DNA reads TGTGCCAGCAGCGTAGATGGGGGACCCTCGGCGGCCGGGGAGCTGTTTTTT. This sequence encodes CASSVDGGPSAAGELFF.

The V gene is TRBV9, the J gene TRBJ1-3; D remains ambiguous. In germline, CDR1 is SGDLS, CDR2 YYNGEE. The CDR3 runs 14 residues. Trimming removed 3 bases at V and 7 bases at J, with 14 bases between. The CDR3 nucleotides are TGTGCCAGCAGCGCATTCCCTGAGGGCAACACCATATATTTT. This gives the protein CASSAFPEGNTIYF.

CDR3 sequence: CASSFSSSGGDEQYF. CDR3 DNA: TGTGCCAGCAGCTTTTCCTCTAGCGGGGGGGACGAGCAGTACTTC. This sequence joins TRBV5-4 and TRBJ2-7; 12 bases align to TRBD2. Germline V gene lookup returns CDR1 SGHNT and CDR2 YYREEE (reference sequence). The CDR3 extends over 15 amino acids. J gave up 5 bases and V 2 bases, and 5 bases lay outside the gene matches. The full variable domain, completed using reference TRBV5-4 and TRBJ2-7, is ETGVTQSPTHLIKTRGQQVTLRCSSQSGHNTVSWYQQALGQGPQFIFQYYREEENGRGNFPPRFSGLQFPNYSSELNVNALELDDSALYLCASSFSSSGGDEQYFGPGTRLTVT.

This chain links TRBV6-2 or TRBV6-3 with TRBJ2-1; TRBD2 is a possible D gene (6 bases). CDR3 length equals 13 residues. Germline CDR1 is MNHEY and CDR2 is SVGEGT. Trimming removed 5 bases at V and 10 bases at J, with 15 bases between. As DNA, the CDR3 is TGTGCCAGCAGTCCCGCCCCGGGGGTCGAGCAGTTCTTC. Its protein product is CASSPAPGVEQFF.

The V gene is TRBV9, the J gene TRBJ1-3, with D perhaps TRBD1 (5 bases). V was clipped by 3 bases and J by 4 bases, with 8 bases between them. The CDR3 covers 13 residues. Germline values: CDR1 SGDLS, CDR2 YYNGEE. The CDR3 spells CASSAGYGNTIYF. The CDR3 DNA reads as TGTGCCAGCAGCGCAGGGTACGGAAACACCATATATTTT.

V and J are TRBV5-1 and TRBJ1-6; D not resolved. The V end lost 4 bases, the J end lost 9 bases, and 17 bases lay between the germline ends. The CDR3 loop spans 15 amino acids. Germline V gene sequence: CDR1 SGHRS, CDR2 YFSETQ. The CDR3 DNA sequence: TGCGCCAGCAGCCCCGAGGGCCGCCGGGGTTCACCCCTCCACTTT. Residues: CASSPEGRRGSPLHF.

The chain joins TRBV4-1 to TRBJ1-3; D is undetermined. V was clipped by 1 base and J by 0 bases, with 13 bases between them. Germline CDR1 MGHRA, CDR2 YSYEKL. The CDR3 runs to 17 residues. The CDR3 nucleotides read TGCGCCAGCAGCCAAGGAATCGAGGGCCGCTCTGGAAACACCATATATTTT. This gives the protein CASSQGIEGRSGNTIYF.

This clonotype was detected only a few times. This sequence joins TRBV7-2 and TRBJ1-5; D gene uncertain. Trimming took 0 bases from V and 4 from J, leaving 13 bases between them. This CDR3 spans 16 amino acids. The germline V gene encodes CDR1 SGHTA and CDR2 FQGNSA. DNA for the CDR3: TGTGCCAGCAGCTTAGCGGGGAGGGTCCTGAATCAGCCCCAGCATTTT. It yields the protein CASSLAGRVLNQPQHF.

The gene calls are TRBV11-2 and TRBJ2-7; 7 bases line up with TRBD2. V lost 6 bases and J lost 4; bases outside the gene matches: 12. The germline gives CDR1 SGHAT, CDR2 FQNNGV. There are 15 residues in the CDR3. The CDR3: CASSPRTRATYEQYF. The CDR3 nucleotides are TGTGCCAGCAGTCCGCGGACTAGGGCTACTTACGAGCAGTACTTC.

This sequence joins TRBV4-3 and TRBJ2-1; the D gene could be TRBD1 or TRBD2 (5 bases each). Trimming pared 2 bases from V and 3 bases from J, leaving 29 bases between. Looked up from germline, CDR1 is LGHNA and CDR2 is YSLEER. The CDR3 has 21 residues. CDR3 sequence reads: CASSQSGGDPRQRLNYNEQFF. CDR3 sequence (DNA): TGCGCCAGCAGCCAAAGTGGGGGTGATCCCAGACAGCGTCTTAACTACAATGAGCAGTTCTTC.

The count of this clonotype is one. The CDR3 here is CASSLSSGGRGTGELFF. CDR3 sequence (DNA): TGTGCCAGCAGTTTGTCGAGCGGGGGACGGGGCACCGGGGAGCTGTTTTTT. The rearrangement links TRBV27 to TRBJ2-2; 8 bases are shared with TRBD2. The CDR3 has 17 amino acids. Trimming removed 3 bases from V and 4 bases from J; junction bases left unmatched: 10. CDR1 is MNHEY and CDR2 is SMNVEV in the germline V gene (reference sequence).

The J gene is TRBJ2-1, the V gene TRBV4-3; possibly TRBD1 for D (5 bases). The CDR3 contains 14 residues. The V end was cut by 1 base, the J end by 8 bases, with 12 bases between. CDR1 and CDR2 (germline): LGHNA, YSLEER. CDR3 amino acids: CASSQGRDVYEQFF. CDR3 DNA: TGCGCCAGCAGCCAAGGCAGGGATGTCTATGAGCAGTTCTTC.

J is TRBJ1-5 and V is TRBV20-1; D might be TRBD1 (5 bases). Trimming removed 3 bases from V and 7 bases from J, with 13 bases in between. The germline V gene has CDR1 DFQATT and CDR2 SNEGSKA (reference sequence). This CDR3 contains 13 residues. CDR3 protein: CSASMGVRQPQHF. Written as DNA, the CDR3 is TGCAGTGCTAGTATGGGGGTGCGGCAGCCCCAGCATTTT.

This clonotype was recorded once. The chain uses TRBV5-1 and TRBJ2-1; 7 nucleotides line up with TRBD2. The CDR3 loop spans 15 amino acids. Looked up from germline, CDR1 is SGHRS and CDR2 is YFSETQ. Unmatched junction bases numbered 8, after V lost 0 bases and J lost 8 bases. This chain's CDR3 is CASSLVGGKRDEQFF. The CDR3 region has the DNA TGCGCCAGCAGCTTGGTCGGGGGGAAAAGGGATGAGCAGTTCTTC.

V and J are TRBV4-1 and TRBJ1-5; TRBD1 might be the D (5 bases). The germline V gene has CDR1 MGHRA and CDR2 YSYEKL. CDR3 length: 15 residues. Trimming took off 1 base at V and 3 bases at J, with 10 bases between the two ends. CDR3 nucleotide sequence: TGCGCCAGCAGCCAAGTTGGGGCACTCAATCAGCCCCAGCATTTT. Translated, it gives CASSQVGALNQPQHF.

The sample holds one count of this clonotype. CDR3 in amino acids: CASSLAGDHYEQYV. The CDR3 DNA sequence: TGTGCCAGCAGTTTGGCGGGAGACCACTACGAGCAGTACGTC. This rearrangement joins TRBV28 to TRBJ2-7; TRBD2 agrees at 7 bases. Germline-derived CDR1 and CDR2 are MDHEN and SYDVKM. The CDR3 is 14 amino acids. Losses at the gene ends were 3 bases for V and 3 bases for J; bases not matched to a gene: 5.